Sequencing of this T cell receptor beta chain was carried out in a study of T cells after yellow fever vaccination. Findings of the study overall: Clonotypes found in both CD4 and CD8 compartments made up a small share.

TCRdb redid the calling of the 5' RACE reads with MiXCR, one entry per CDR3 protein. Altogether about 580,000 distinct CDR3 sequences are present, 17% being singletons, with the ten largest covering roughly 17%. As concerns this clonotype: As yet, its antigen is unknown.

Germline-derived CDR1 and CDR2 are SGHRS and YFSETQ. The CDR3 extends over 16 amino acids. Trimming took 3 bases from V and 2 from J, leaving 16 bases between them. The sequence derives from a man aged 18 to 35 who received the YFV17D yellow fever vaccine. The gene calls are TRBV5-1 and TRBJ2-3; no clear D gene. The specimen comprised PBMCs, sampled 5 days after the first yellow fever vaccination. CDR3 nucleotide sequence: TGCGCCAGCAGCTCCCCGGACGGAGATTACACAGATACGCAGTATTTT. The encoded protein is CASSSPDGDYTDTQYF.